The TCR beta chain described here comes from a study of T cells in Graves' hyperthyroidism and ophthalmopathy. With 6 bases clipped from V and 0 bases from J, the junction kept 4 bases outside the gene matches. Germline V CDR1 and CDR2: SQVTM, ANQGSEA. CDR3 length: 13 residues. This clonotype was recorded many times. What it recognizes is unknown. The source material, RNA transcripts, was used to amplify TCR beta CDR3 regions. The TCR CDR3 was amplified in a first-round RT-PCR using the HTBI primer set. In TCRdb, the multiplex PCR reads were re-called with MiXCR into one record per CDR3 protein. This sample carries about 350,000 distinct CDR3 sequences, less than 20% of them seen once, and the ten largest clones take 15% to 19%. The study's findings and limits: Most clonotypes expanded in thyroid above 0.001 were likewise present in blood.

This sequence was found in a woman aged 40 to 50 with Graves' ophthalmopathy. The chain carries TRBV29-1 and TRBJ1-1; 7 bases agree with TRBD1. Sequencing used blood. The CDR3 coding sequence is TGCAGCGTAGGACAGGCGATGAACACTGAAGCTTTCTTT. Translated: CSVGQAMNTEAFF.